This T cell receptor beta chain stems from a study of T cell responses to AZD1222 COVID-19 vaccine. Study conclusions and caveats: After two AZD1222 doses, spike-specific TCR breadth and depth rose versus day 0. Most donors were white British, females outnumbered males, and clonal diversity was possibly underestimated. At 160-218 and 743-854, vaccine-associated CD4 TCRs were dominant, and they spanned spike.

As regards this clone: Antigen: not known.

Data came from immunoSEQ multiplex PCR; TCRdb stores just in-frame clones and leaves some out. The sample includes roughly 96,000 clones, around nine tenths of them seen just once. The receptor comes from an adult who received the AZD1222 COVID-19 vaccine. The specimen comprised peripheral blood, sampled 28 days after the second AZD1222 dose.

CDR3 region: CASSEPVTGELFF. The CDR3 DNA reads TGTGCCAGCAGTGAACCGGTTACCGGGGAGCTGTTTTTT. The V and J genes are TRBV6-1 and TRBJ2-2; D not certain. Trimming shortened V by 2 bases and J by 5 bases, and 6 bases separated the two germline ends. Per the germline V gene, CDR1 is MNHNS and CDR2 is SASEGT. The CDR3 covers 13 residues.